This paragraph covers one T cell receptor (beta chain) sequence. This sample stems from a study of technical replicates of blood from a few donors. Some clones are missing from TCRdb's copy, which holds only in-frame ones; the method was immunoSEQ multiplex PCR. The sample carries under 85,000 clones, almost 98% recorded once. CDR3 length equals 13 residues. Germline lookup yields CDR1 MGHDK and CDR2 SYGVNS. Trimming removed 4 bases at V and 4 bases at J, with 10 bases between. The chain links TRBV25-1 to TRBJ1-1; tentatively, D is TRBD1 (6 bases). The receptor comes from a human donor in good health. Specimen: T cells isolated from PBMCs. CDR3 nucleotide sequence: TGTGCCAGCAGTGCAGGGGTGCGCACTGAAGCTTTCTTT. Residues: CASSAGVRTEAFF. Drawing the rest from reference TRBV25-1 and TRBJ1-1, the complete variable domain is EADIYQTPRYLVIGTGKKITLECSQTMGHDKMYWYQQDPGMELHLIHYSYGVNSTEKGDLSSESTVSRIRTEHFPLTLESARPSHTSQYLCASSAGVRTEAFFGQGTRLTVV.